Presented here are 16 T cell receptor beta chains from one specimen sequenced in a study of blood T cell repertoires in COVID-19. Clones were read by immunoSEQ multiplex PCR, and TCRdb kept only the in-frame ones, dropping some. Here the sample spans under 300,000 clones, more than 65% being singletons. Sequencing used PBMCs or T cells enriched from blood (not recorded which). These receptors were obtained from a man between 45 and 60 years old who had recovered from COVID-19.

Concerning this clone: Other DNA sequences of this sample code for an identical CDR3. The chain couples TRBV12-3 or TRBV12-4 to TRBJ1-1; D uncertain. The CDR3 is 13 residues long. Trimming cost V 5 bases and J 4 bases, with 11 bases left between them. Written as DNA, the CDR3 is TGTGCCAGCAGTCTTATTGGAGGCACTGAAGCTTTCTTT. The encoded protein is CASSLIGGTEAFF.

The chain employs TRBV6-4 and TRBJ1-2, with 7 positions matching TRBD1. The CDR3 sequence is 16 residues long. The V segment lost 10 bases and the J segment 2 bases; nucleotides outside the gene matches: 16. Per germline, CDR1 MRHNA and CDR2 SNTAGT. In nucleotides, the CDR3 is TGTGCCAACGCCGAGACCTACCGGGACAGAAACTATGGCTACACCTTC. Protein sequence: CANAETYRDRNYGYTF.

This sequence joins TRBV6-5 and TRBJ2-7; 10 bases are shared with TRBD1. The CDR3 runs 16 residues. In germline, CDR1 is MNHEY, CDR2 SVGAGI. Trimming cost V 4 bases and J 3 bases; bases outside gene matches: 9. The CDR3 nucleotides are TGTGCCAGCAGTTCCAGACGACAGGGGGCGTTCTACGAGCAGTACTTC. This sequence encodes CASSSRRQGAFYEQYF.

The genes are TRBV4-1 and TRBJ1-3, with 7 bases lining up with TRBD1. V lost 2 bases, J lost 0 bases, and 10 bases stayed unmatched. From germline, CDR1 is MGHRA and CDR2 YSYEKL. The CDR3 is 18 amino acids. Written as DNA, the CDR3 is TGCGCCAGCAGCCAATCCACTACAGACAGGGTCTCTGGAAACACCATATATTTT. It codes for CASSQSTTDRVSGNTIYF.

This clone was seen more than once but under ten times. This rearrangement joins TRBV18 to TRBJ1-6; D may be TRBD1 (5 bases). Per the germline V gene, CDR1 is KGHSH and CDR2 is LQKENI. The CDR3 loop spans 15 amino acids. V was pared by 2 bases and J by 9 bases, with 14 bases between. DNA of the CDR3: TGTGCCAGCTCACCAGGGCAGGGAGGTTTTTCACCCCTCCACTTT. This sequence encodes CASSPGQGGFSPLHF.

This clone has more than one count but fewer than ten. The chain carries TRBV12-5 and TRBJ1-4; no reliable D call. Trimming shortened V by 0 bases and J by 5 bases, and 28 bases separated the two germline ends. From germline, CDR1 is LGHNT and CDR2 FRNRAP. This CDR3 contains 21 residues. CDR3 bases: TGTGCTAGTGGTTTGGTACTCCAAAAAGTAAGCCCACGGGTCACCAATGAAAAACTGTTTTTT. Its protein product is CASGLVLQKVSPRVTNEKLFF. Supplemented by reference TRBV12-5 and TRBJ1-4, the full variable domain reads DARVTQTPRHKVTEMGQEVTMRCQPILGHNTVFWYRQTMMQGLELLAYFRNRAPLDDSGMPKDRFSAEMPDATLATLKIQPSEPRDSAVYFCASGLVLQKVSPRVTNEKLFFGSGTQLSVL.

V usage is TRBV11-2 and J usage is TRBJ2-2; D possibly corresponds to TRBD1 (5 bases). The CDR3 is 14 residues long. V was trimmed by 3 bases and J by 4 bases, leaving 9 bases between them. Germline CDR1 SGHAT, CDR2 FQNNGV. CDR3 in amino acids: CASSFGQITGELFF. Written as DNA, the CDR3 is TGTGCCAGCAGCTTCGGACAAATCACCGGGGAGCTGTTTTTT. The entire variable domain, with the rest obtained from reference TRBV11-2 and TRBJ2-2, is as follows: EAGVAQSPRYKIIEKRQSVAFWCNPISGHATLYWYQQILGQGPKLLIQFQNNGVVDDSQLPKDRFSAERLKGVDSTLKIQPAKLEDSAVYLCASSFGQITGELFFGEGSRLTVL.

Remarks on this clone: A read error may account for a junction end that differs from germline. This chain links TRBV7-7 with TRBJ2-7; the match to TRBD1 covers 8 bases. The germline V gene encodes CDR1 SSHAT and CDR2 FNYEAQ (reference sequence). The CDR3 has 14 residues. The chain's CDR3 is CASSRGTGSGEQYF. The CDR3 coding sequence is TGTGCTAGCAGCCGAGGGACAGGCTCGGGCGAGCAGTACTTC.

The V gene is TRBV3-1 (or the pseudogene TRBV3-2), the J gene TRBJ1-6, with 7 bases matching TRBD1. The trim removed 4 bases at V and 7 bases at J, leaving 1 base unmatched. The germline gives CDR1 LGHDT, CDR2 YNNKEL (reference sequence). This CDR3 spans 13 amino acids. CDR3 sequence reads: CASSRDSNSPLHF. CDR3 nucleotides: TGTGCCAGCAGCCGGGACAGCAATTCACCCCTCCACTTT.

This sequence joins TRBV18 and TRBJ2-3, with TRBD2 matching 7 bases. CDR1 and CDR2 (germline): KGHSH, LQKENI. The CDR3 has 17 amino acids. The ends lost 2 bases at V and 5 bases at J; junction bases unmatched: 13. The CDR3 is CASSPVFTSEVGDTQYF. The CDR3 DNA reads TGTGCCAGCTCACCAGTCTTTACTAGCGAGGTTGGAGATACGCAGTATTTT. Full variable domain (rest looked up from reference TRBV18 and TRBJ2-3): NAGVMQNPRHLVRRRGQEARLRCSPMKGHSHVYWYRQLPEEGLKFMVYLQKENIIDESGMPKERFSAEFPKEGPSILRIQQVVRGDSAAYFCASSPVFTSEVGDTQYFGPGTRLTVL.

The chain carries TRBV10-3 and TRBJ1-1, with D unresolved. Trimming shortened V by 4 bases and J by 3 bases, and 6 bases separated the two germline ends. The V gene's germline CDR1 is ENHRY and CDR2 SYGVKD. CDR3 length: 12 residues. The CDR3 reads CAISARDTEAFF. For the CDR3, the DNA is TGTGCCATCAGTGCTCGGGACACTGAAGCTTTCTTT.

This rearrangement joins TRBV27 to TRBJ2-2; TRBD1 might be the D (6 bases). The CDR3 contains 13 residues. The V gene's germline CDR1 is MNHEY and CDR2 SMNVEV (reference sequence). With 6 bases removed from V and 4 bases from J, the gap between germline ends came to 9 bases. CDR3 bases: TGTGCCAGCAGGGACAGCCTCACCGGGGAGCTGTTTTTT. Translation gives CASRDSLTGELFF.

Only one count was recorded for this clone. The chain combines TRBV6-5 with TRBJ1-3; possibly TRBD1 for D (5 bases). Trimming cost V 0 bases and J 0 bases, with 9 bases left between them. CDR3 length: 16 residues. Germline V gene data show CDR1 as MNHEY and CDR2 as SVGAGI. CDR3 protein: CASSYSGGGSGNTIYF. For the CDR3, the DNA is TGTGCCAGCAGTTACTCGGGGGGGGGCTCTGGAAACACCATATATTTT.

V is TRBV19 and J is TRBJ2-3; 9 nucleotides agree with TRBD2. With 7 bases clipped from V and 5 bases from J, the junction kept 13 bases outside the gene matches. Germline V gene sequence: CDR1 LNHDA, CDR2 SQIVND (reference sequence). This CDR3 is 16 amino acids long. The CDR3 DNA sequence: TGTGCCAGTAAACAAGGCGCGGGGGGGCCCGGAGATACGCAGTATTTT. Encoded protein: CASKQGAGGPGDTQYF.

The V gene is TRBV5-5, the J gene TRBJ1-1; 8 bases are shared with TRBD1. The CDR3 loop spans 13 amino acids. V was pared by 3 bases and J by 5 bases, with 3 bases of the junction left unmatched. CDR1 and CDR2 (germline): SGHKS, YYEKEE (reference sequence). The CDR3 protein is CASSSTGETEAFF. The DNA of the CDR3 is TGTGCCAGCAGCTCGACAGGGGAGACTGAAGCTTTCTTT.

The gene calls are TRBV5-1 and TRBJ2-2; TRBD1 is a possible D gene (6 bases). Trimming left V 6 bases short and J 7 bases short, with 13 bases between. CDR3 length: 13 residues. Germline CDR1 SGHRS, CDR2 YFSETQ. The CDR3 spells CASNRDPNGELFF. The CDR3 bases are TGCGCCAGCAACAGGGATCCTAACGGGGAGCTGTTTTTT.